Included here is one T cell receptor (beta chain) sequence, with context. Its antigen is undetermined. This PCR relied on a set of 60 Vbeta primers and 13 Jbeta primers. Generated by immunoSEQ multiplex PCR, the TCRdb table keeps only in-frame clones and is missing some. The table includes about 180,000 clones, roughly 78% detected once. This entry is derived from a study of cytomegalovirus exposure and HLA in healthy donors. Study-wide results and caveats: Later analysis suggested most CMV-associated TCR beta chains were HLA-restricted. Associated with cytomegalovirus, according to the listing, were 150 to 200 TCR beta chains. Several of the most significant clusters were apparently associated with common viral pathogens in a later analysis.

CDR3 length: 13 amino acids. The V end lost 2 bases, the J end lost 7 bases, and 11 bases lay between the germline ends. Germline V gene sequence: CDR1 KGHSH, CDR2 LQKENI. The sample comprised PBMCs. This receptor was taken from a woman in her thirties in good health and CMV-seronegative. V gene TRBV18 combines with J gene TRBJ1-1; no definite D call. The CDR3 is CASSPSLPVEAFF. The CDR3 DNA reads TGTGCCAGCTCACCATCGCTGCCGGTTGAAGCTTTCTTT.